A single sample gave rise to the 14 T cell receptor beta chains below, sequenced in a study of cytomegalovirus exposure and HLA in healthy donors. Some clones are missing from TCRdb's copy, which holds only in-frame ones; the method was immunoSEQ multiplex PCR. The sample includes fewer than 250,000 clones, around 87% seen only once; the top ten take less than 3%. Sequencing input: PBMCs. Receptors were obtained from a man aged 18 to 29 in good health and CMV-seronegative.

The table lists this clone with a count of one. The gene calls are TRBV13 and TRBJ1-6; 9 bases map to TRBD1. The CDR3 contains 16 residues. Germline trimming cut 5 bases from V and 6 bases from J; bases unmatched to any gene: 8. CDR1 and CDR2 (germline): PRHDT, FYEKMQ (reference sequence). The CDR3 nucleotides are TGTGCCAGCAGCATTAGGCGGGACAGGGCTAATTCACCCCTCCACTTT. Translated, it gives CASSIRRDRANSPLHF.

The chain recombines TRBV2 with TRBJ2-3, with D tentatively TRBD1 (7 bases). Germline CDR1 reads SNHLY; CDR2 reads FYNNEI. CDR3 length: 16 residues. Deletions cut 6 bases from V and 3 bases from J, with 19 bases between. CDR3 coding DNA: TGTGCCAGCAGCGCAGGACAGGCCGGGGGTACAGATACGCAGTATTTT. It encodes CASSAGQAGGTDTQYF.

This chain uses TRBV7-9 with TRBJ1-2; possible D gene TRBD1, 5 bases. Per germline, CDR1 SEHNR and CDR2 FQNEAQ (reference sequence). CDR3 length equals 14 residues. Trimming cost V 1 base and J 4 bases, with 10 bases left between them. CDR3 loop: CASSLVGVSYGYTF. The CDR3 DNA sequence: TGTGCCAGCAGCTTAGTAGGGGTATCCTATGGCTACACCTTC.

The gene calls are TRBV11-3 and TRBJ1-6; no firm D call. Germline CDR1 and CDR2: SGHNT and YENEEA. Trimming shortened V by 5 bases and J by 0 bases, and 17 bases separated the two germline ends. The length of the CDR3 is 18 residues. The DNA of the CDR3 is TGTGCCAGCAGCCCCCCGGTCCTCTCGAGCTCCTATAATTCACCCCTCCACTTT. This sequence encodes CASSPPVLSSSYNSPLHF.

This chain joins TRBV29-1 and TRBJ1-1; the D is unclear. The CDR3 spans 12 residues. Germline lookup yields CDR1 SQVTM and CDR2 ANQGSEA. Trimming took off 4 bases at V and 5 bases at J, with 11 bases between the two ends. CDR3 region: CSVAFMRTEAFF. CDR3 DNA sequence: TGCAGCGTTGCCTTTATGAGAACTGAAGCTTTCTTT.

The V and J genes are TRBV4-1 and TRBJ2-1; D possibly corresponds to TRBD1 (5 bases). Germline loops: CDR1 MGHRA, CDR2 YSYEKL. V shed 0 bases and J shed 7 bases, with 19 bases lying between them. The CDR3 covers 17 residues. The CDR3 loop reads CASSQERWSRARNEQFF. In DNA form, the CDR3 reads TGCGCCAGCAGCCAAGAAAGGTGGTCCAGGGCAAGGAATGAGCAGTTCTTC.

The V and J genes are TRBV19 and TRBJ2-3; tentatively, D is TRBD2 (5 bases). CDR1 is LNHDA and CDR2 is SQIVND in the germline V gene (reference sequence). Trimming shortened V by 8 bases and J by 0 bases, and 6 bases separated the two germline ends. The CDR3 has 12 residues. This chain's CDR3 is CASGRSTDTQYF. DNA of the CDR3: TGTGCCAGTGGGAGAAGCACAGATACGCAGTATTTT.

The CDR3 DNA reads as TGTGCCAGCAGCGGGACTAGCGGGCCTGGTACGCAGTATTTT. Its translation is CASSGTSGPGTQYF. The chain recombines TRBV7-9 with TRBJ2-3; 12 bases match TRBD2. Germline lookup yields CDR1 SEHNR and CDR2 FQNEAQ (reference sequence). The CDR3 extends over 14 amino acids. The trim removed 5 bases at V and 8 bases at J, leaving 5 bases unmatched. The variable domain in full, completed from reference TRBV7-9 and TRBJ2-3, reads DTGVSQNPRHKITKRGQNVTFRCDPISEHNRLYWYRQTLGQGPEFLTYFQNEAQLEKSRLLSDRFSAERPKGSFSTLEIQRTEQGDSAMYLCASSGTSGPGTQYFGPGTRLTVL.

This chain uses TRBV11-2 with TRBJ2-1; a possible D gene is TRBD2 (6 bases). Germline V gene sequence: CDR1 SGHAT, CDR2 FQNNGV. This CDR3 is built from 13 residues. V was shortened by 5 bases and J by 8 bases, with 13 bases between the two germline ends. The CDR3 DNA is TGTGCCAGCAGCCCGGGAGTAGGCGATGAGCAGTTCTTC. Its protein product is CASSPGVGDEQFF.

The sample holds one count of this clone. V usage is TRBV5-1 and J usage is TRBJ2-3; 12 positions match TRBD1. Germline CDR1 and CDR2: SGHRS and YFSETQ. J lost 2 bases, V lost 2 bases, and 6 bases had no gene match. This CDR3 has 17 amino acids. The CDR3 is CASSLSGTGGDTDTQYF. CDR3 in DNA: TGCGCCAGCAGCTTATCCGGGACAGGGGGCGACACAGATACGCAGTATTTT. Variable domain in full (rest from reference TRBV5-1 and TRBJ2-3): KAGVTQTPRYLIKTRGQQVTLSCSPISGHRSVSWYQQTPGQGLQFLFEYFSETQRNKGNFPGRFSGRQFSNSRSEMNVSTLELGDSALYLCASSLSGTGGDTDTQYFGPGTRLTVL.

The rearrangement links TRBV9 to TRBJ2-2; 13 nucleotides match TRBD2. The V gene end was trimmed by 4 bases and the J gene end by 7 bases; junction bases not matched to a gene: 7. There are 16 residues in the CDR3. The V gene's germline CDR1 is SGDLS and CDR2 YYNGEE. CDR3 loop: CASSHGLAGEGGELFF. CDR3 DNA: TGTGCCAGCAGCCACGGACTAGCGGGAGAGGGCGGGGAGCTGTTTTTT.

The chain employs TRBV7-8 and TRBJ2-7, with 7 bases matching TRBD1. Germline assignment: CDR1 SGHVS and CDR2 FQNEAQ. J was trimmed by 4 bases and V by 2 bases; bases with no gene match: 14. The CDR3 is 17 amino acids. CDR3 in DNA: TGTGCCAGCAGCTTAAGAGAGCAGACAGGGAGTTTTTACGAGCAGTACTTC. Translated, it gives CASSLREQTGSFYEQYF.

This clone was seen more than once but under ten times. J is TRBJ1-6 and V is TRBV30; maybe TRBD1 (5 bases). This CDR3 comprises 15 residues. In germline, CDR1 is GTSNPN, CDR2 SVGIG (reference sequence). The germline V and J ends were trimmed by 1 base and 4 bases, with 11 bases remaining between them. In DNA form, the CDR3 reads TGTGCCTGGAGTGGTAGACAGAGGTATAATTCACCCCTCCACTTT. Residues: CAWSGRQRYNSPLHF.

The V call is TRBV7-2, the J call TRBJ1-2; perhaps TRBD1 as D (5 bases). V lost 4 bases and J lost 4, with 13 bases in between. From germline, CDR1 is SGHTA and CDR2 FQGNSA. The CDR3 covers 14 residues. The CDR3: CASSWGGAVYGYTF. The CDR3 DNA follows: TGTGCCAGCAGCTGGGGCGGGGCCGTCTATGGCTACACCTTC.